The rows below give T cell receptor beta chains drawn from one sample of a study of blood T cell repertoires in COVID-19. Produced via immunoSEQ multiplex PCR; TCRdb's table is partial and in-frame only. The data hold 250,000 or so clones, with around four fifths observed a single time. The sequenced sample consisted of peripheral blood. These receptors were collected from a man aged 30 to 45 who had recovered from COVID-19. Both conserved end residues are part of each CDR3. The D gene is left open where the match is weak. Clone size is not always given. Where it is, it says once, few, many or a class for expanded clones.

TRBV7-2	.	TRBJ2-1	.	CASSPSGLINNEQFF	TGTGCCAGCAGCCCCTCGGGGTTGATTAACAATGAGCAGTTCTTC
TRBV7-6	.	TRBJ2-5	.	CASSLGLQETQYF	TGTGCCAGCAGCTTAGGACTGCAAGAGACCCAGTACTTC
TRBV4-1	.	TRBJ2-1	.	CASSQEKTSNEQFF	TGCGCCAGCAGCCAAGAAAAGACAAGCAATGAGCAGTTCTTC
TRBV4-1	once	TRBJ2-3	.	CASSLPGGHTQYF	TGCGCCAGCAGCCTCCCCGGAGGGCATACGCAGTATTTT
TRBV5-1	.	TRBJ1-5	TRBD1	CASSLGQGGEPQHF	TGCGCCAGCAGCTTAGGACAGGGAGGTGAGCCCCAGCATTTT
TRBV10-1	.	TRBJ1-5	.	CASSPQGNQPQHF	TGCGCCAGCAGTCCTCAGGGGAATCAGCCCCAGCATTTT
TRBV6-5	.	TRBJ1-3	.	CASSYGQSSSGNTIYF	TGTGCCAGCAGTTACGGACAGTCCTCCTCTGGAAACACCATATATTTT
TRBV18	.	TRBJ2-3	TRBD2	CASRFPQRGGTDTQYF	TGTGCCAGCAGATTCCCCCAGCGGGGGGGCACAGATACGCAGTATTTT
TRBV4-1	.	TRBJ2-2	TRBD2	CASSAPGGTNTGELFF	TGCGCCAGCAGCGCCCCGGGGGGAACGAACACCGGGGAGCTGTTTTTT
TRBV28	.	TRBJ1-2	.	CASSSGQRLYGYTF	TGTGCCAGCAGTAGTGGACAGCGACTTTATGGCTACACCTTC
TRBV27	once	TRBJ2-3	.	CASSLKNAADTQYF	TGTGCCAGCAGTTTAAAGAACGCGGCAGATACGCAGTATTTT
TRBV4-2	few	TRBJ2-7	TRBD1	CASSQGQVAYEQYF	TGTGCCAGCAGCCAGGGACAGGTTGCCTACGAGCAGTACTTC
TRBV2	.	TRBJ1-6	TRBD1	CATMTGDGYNSPLHF	TGTGCCACCATGACAGGGGATGGTTATAATTCACCCCTCCACTTT
TRBV5-1	once	TRBJ1-2	.	CASSLAEGANYGYTF	TGCGCCAGCAGCTTGGCCGAGGGTGCAAACTATGGCTACACCTTC
TRBV9	once	TRBJ2-1	.	CASSVGQLVFNEQFF	TGTGCCAGCAGCGTAGGACAATTAGTATTCAATGAGCAGTTCTTC
TRBV7-8	.	TRBJ2-4	.	CASSLSSLAKNIQYF	TGTGCCAGCAGCTTATCAAGCCTAGCCAAAAACATTCAGTACTTC
TRBV19	.	TRBJ1-2	TRBD1	CASSILHAGQGSGYTF	TGTGCCAGTAGTATCCTCCACGCGGGACAGGGAAGCGGCTACACCTTC
TRBV19	.	TRBJ1-5	TRBD1	CASTETGPGSQPQHF	TGTGCCAGTACCGAGACAGGGCCAGGCAGTCAGCCCCAGCATTTT
TRBV6-5	once	TRBJ2-3	TRBD2	CASNSGTNTDTQYF	TGTGCCAGCAACTCCGGGACTAACACAGATACGCAGTATTTT
TRBV5-4	.	TRBJ1-2	.	CASSMMIQGHGYTF	TGTGCCAGCAGCATGATGATACAGGGCCATGGCTACACCTTC
TRBV5-8	.	TRBJ2-1	.	CASSLARTESNEQFF	TGTGCCAGCAGCTTGGCAAGGACAGAGTCTAATGAGCAGTTCTTC
TRBV5-1	.	TRBJ2-1	TRBD2	CASSLGDYNNEQFF	TGCGCCAGCAGCTTGGGGGACTATAACAATGAGCAGTTCTTC
TRBV19	once	TRBJ1-2	TRBD1	CASSTTGVGANYGYTF	TGTGCCAGTAGTACGACAGGGGTCGGAGCTAACTATGGCTACACCTTC
TRBV19	.	TRBJ1-2	TRBD1	CASSPTRDSGYTF	TGTGCCAGTAGTCCGACCCGGGACAGTGGCTACACCTTC
TRBV29-1	.	TRBJ2-5	TRBD2	CSVPGLVWETQYF	TGCAGCGTACCCGGACTAGTTTGGGAGACCCAGTACTTC
TRBV6-5	.	TRBJ2-3	TRBD2	CARSSGDGTDTQYF	TGTGCCAGGTCTAGCGGGGACGGCACAGATACGCAGTATTTT
TRBV13	few	TRBJ1-3	TRBD1	CASSLDRTGGNTIYF	TGTGCCAGCAGCTTAGACAGGACAGGTGGAAACACCATATATTTT
TRBV6-1	once	TRBJ1-3	.	CASSDYHTIYF	TGTGCCAGCAGTGATTATCACACCATATATTTT
TRBV7-9	.	TRBJ1-5	.	CASSLTGSNQPQHF	TGTGCCAGCAGCCTGACCGGGAGCAATCAGCCCCAGCATTTT
TRBV19	.	TRBJ2-1	.	CASSSRGQGLGNEQFF	TGTGCCAGTAGTAGCCGAGGCCAGGGGTTGGGCAATGAGCAGTTCTTC
TRBV9	.	TRBJ2-2	.	CASSGTVTRTNTGELFF	TGTGCCAGCAGCGGAACAGTTACACGGACGAACACCGGGGAGCTGTTTTTT
TRBV7-2	.	TRBJ2-1	TRBD2	CASSQGSGGANEQFF	TGTGCCAGCAGCCAAGGTAGCGGGGGGGCCAATGAGCAGTTCTTC
TRBV28	.	TRBJ2-1	.	CASIAGTGSYNEQFF	TGTGCCAGCATCGCCGGGACTGGCTCCTACAATGAGCAGTTCTTC
TRBV10-3	.	TRBJ1-1	.	CAISPGQRNTEAFF	TGTGCCATCAGCCCCGGACAAAGGAACACTGAAGCTTTCTTT
TRBV19	.	TRBJ2-5	.	CASATGRLETQYF	TGTGCCAGTGCCACCGGGAGACTAGAGACCCAGTACTTC
TRBV27	.	TRBJ1-2	.	CASSFLPPRQRYGYTF	TGTGCCAGCAGTTTTCTTCCCCCGCGACAGAGGTATGGCTACACCTTC
TRBV6-6	.	TRBJ1-2	.	CASSRRDTGNYGYTF	TGTGCCAGCAGCCGCCGGGACACCGGGAATTATGGCTACACCTTC
TRBV6-4	.	TRBJ1-1	TRBD1	CASSETGAPNTEAFF	TGTGCCAGCAGTGAGACAGGGGCCCCGAACACTGAAGCTTTCTTT
TRBV9	.	TRBJ2-6	.	CASSVVVSSGANVLTF	TGTGCCAGCAGCGTAGTAGTCTCCTCTGGGGCCAACGTCCTGACTTTC
TRBV2	.	TRBJ1-5	.	CASSDRGRNQPQHF	TGTGCCAGCAGTGACAGGGGACGCAATCAGCCCCAGCATTTT
TRBV7-2	.	TRBJ1-2	TRBD1	CASSLKSTGGGYTF	TGTGCCAGCAGCTTAAAATCGACAGGGGGTGGCTACACCTTC
TRBV18	.	TRBJ1-4	TRBD1	CASASGQDSEKLFF	TGTGCCAGTGCCTCGGGACAGGATAGTGAAAAACTGTTTTTT
TRBV18	.	TRBJ2-3	TRBD2	CASSPIPGLATDTQYF	TGTGCCAGCTCCCCCATACCGGGACTAGCTACAGATACGCAGTATTTT
TRBV4-1	few	TRBJ2-1	TRBD2	CASSQAASGVEQFF	TGCGCCAGCAGCCAAGCCGCTAGCGGGGTTGAGCAGTTCTTC
TRBV4-2	.	TRBJ1-2	TRBD1	CASSQRDSTNYGYTF	TGTGCCAGCAGCCAGAGGGACAGTACTAACTATGGCTACACCTTC
TRBV3-1/TRBV3-2	once	TRBJ1-2	.	CASSPTSASRYGYTF	TGTGCCAGCAGCCCGACCAGCGCCTCTCGCTATGGCTACACCTTC
TRBV6-5	.	TRBJ1-1	.	CASRQLGGLGTEAFF	TGTGCCAGCAGACAACTAGGAGGGCTGGGCACTGAAGCTTTCTTT
TRBV7-3	.	TRBJ2-2	.	CASSTSGTENTGELFF	TGTGCCAGCAGCACATCCGGGACTGAAAACACCGGGGAGCTGTTTTTT
TRBV19	.	TRBJ1-1	TRBD1	CASSDLTGGSTEAFF	TGTGCCAGTAGCGATCTAACAGGGGGTAGCACTGAAGCTTTCTTT
TRBV6-5	few	TRBJ2-7	.	CASSYKAFYEQYF	TGTGCCAGCAGTTATAAAGCTTTCTACGAGCAGTACTTC